This entry features one T cell receptor beta chain sequence. This specimen comes from a study of blood T cell repertoires in COVID-19. Overall study: In each case, the material was cDNA or gDNA derived from T cells, B-cell-depleted T cells, or PBMCs.

Only in-frame clones appear in the TCRdb table, and some are missing; sequencing was by immunoSEQ multiplex PCR. The table lists over 250,000 clones, roughly 90% of them singletons. This CDR3 spans 13 amino acids. CDR1 and CDR2 from the germline V gene are SNHLY and FYNNEI. V lost 8 bases and J lost 2; bases outside the gene matches: 5. The sequence derives from a woman aged 45-60 years who had recovered from COVID-19. The source material was PBMCs or T cells enriched from blood (not recorded which). This sequence joins TRBV2 and TRBJ1-2; TRBD1 aligns across 7 bases. The CDR3 loop is CASRAGQNYGYTF. The CDR3 nucleotides are TGTGCCAGCCGGGCGGGACAGAACTATGGCTACACCTTC.